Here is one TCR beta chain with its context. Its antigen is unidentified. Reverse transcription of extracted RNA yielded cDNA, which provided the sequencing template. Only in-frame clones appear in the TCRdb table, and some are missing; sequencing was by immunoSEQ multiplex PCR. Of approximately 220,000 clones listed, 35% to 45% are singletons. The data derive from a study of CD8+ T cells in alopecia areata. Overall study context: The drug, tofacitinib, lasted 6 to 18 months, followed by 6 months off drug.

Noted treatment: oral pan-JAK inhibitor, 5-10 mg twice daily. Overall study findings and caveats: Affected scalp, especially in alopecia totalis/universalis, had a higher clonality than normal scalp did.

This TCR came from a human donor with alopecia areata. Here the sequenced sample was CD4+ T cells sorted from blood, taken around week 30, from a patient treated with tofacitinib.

This CDR3 reads CASSPPGGSGRYF. The CDR3 DNA reads TGTGCCAGCAGTCCCCCCGGGGGGTCGGGGCGGTACTTC. The rearrangement joins TRBV6-5 to TRBJ2-7, with 7 bases that match TRBD2. Trimming took 5 bases from V and 12 from J; bases not matched to a gene: 13. Germline CDR1 reads MNHEY; CDR2 reads SVGAGI. The CDR3 loop spans 13 amino acids.